Listed below are T cell receptor beta chains from one sample, sequenced in a study of blood T cell repertoires in COVID-19. Assay used: immunoSEQ multiplex PCR; TCRdb lists only in-frame clones, some missing. The data contain 150,000 to 200,000 clones, about 86% of them singletons. The sample comprised peripheral blood. All receptors derive from a man in his forties or fifties with active or convalescent COVID-19. The CDR3 runs from the conserved cysteine through the conserved F or W. The order of the fields is clone size, V gene, J gene, D gene, CDR3 protein, CDR3 DNA. D genes are given only for firm matches. Where a row states a size, it is once, few, many or the class of an expanded clone; other rows omit it.

few	TRBV4-1	TRBJ2-1	-	CASSQVPARGIYNEQFF	TGCGCCAGCAGCCAAGTACCGGCAAGAGGGATATACAATGAGCAGTTCTTC
-	TRBV2	TRBJ1-5	TRBD1	CASRGQGGQPQHF	TGTGCCAGCAGGGGACAGGGAGGTCAGCCCCAGCATTTT
-	TRBV4-2	TRBJ1-3	TRBD1	CASSRGTGSGNTIYF	TGTGCCAGCAGCCGAGGGACAGGGTCTGGAAACACCATATATTTT
-	TRBV6-5	TRBJ2-1	TRBD1	CASSYSSVKGAVLQFF	TGTGCCAGCAGTTACTCGTCGGTAAAGGGGGCGGTTTTGCAGTTCTTC
-	TRBV5-4	TRBJ2-2	TRBD2	CASSIGLAGVVTGELFF	TGTGCCAGCAGCATCGGACTAGCGGGAGTGGTCACCGGGGAGCTGTTTTTT
-	TRBV3-1/TRBV3-2	TRBJ1-1	-	CASSHVGGVWKAFF	TGTGCCAGCAGCCATGTCGGGGGTGTCTGGAAAGCTTTCTTT
-	TRBV5-1	TRBJ1-1	TRBD1	CASSPNTGESTEAFF	TGCGCCAGCAGCCCGAACACAGGGGAGAGCACTGAAGCTTTCTTT
-	TRBV30	TRBJ2-2	-	CAWTLQGSTGELFF	TGTGCCTGGACCTTACAGGGTAGCACCGGGGAGCTGTTTTTT
-	TRBV6-6	TRBJ1-4	-	CASSYSRTEKLFF	TGTGCCAGCAGTTACTCCCGGACAGAAAAACTGTTTTTT
-	TRBV27	TRBJ1-2	-	CASSLSSPNYGYTF	TGTGCCAGCAGTTTATCGAGTCCAAACTATGGCTACACCTTC
-	TRBV4-1	TRBJ1-4	-	CASSQEGGLINQKLFF	TGCGCCAGCAGCCAAGAAGGAGGGTTAATAAACCAAAAACTGTTTTTT
-	TRBV4-2	TRBJ2-3	TRBD1	CASSMPGQGATDTQYF	TGTGCCAGCAGCATGCCGGGGCAGGGGGCCACAGATACGCAGTATTTT
-	TRBV1	TRBJ1-4	-	CTSSRGQGAISGEKLFF	TGCACCAGCAGCCGGGGGCAGGGGGCCATCTCTGGTGAAAAACTGTTTTTT
-	TRBV28	TRBJ2-5	TRBD1	CASSRTGYQETQYF	TGTGCCAGCAGCAGGACAGGGTATCAAGAGACCCAGTACTTC
-	TRBV5-4	TRBJ2-7	TRBD1	CASSSSGTGQAYEQYF	TGTGCCAGCAGCTCCTCCGGGACAGGCCAAGCCTACGAGCAGTACTTC
-	TRBV18	TRBJ1-1	-	CASSPSNTEAFF	TGTGCCAGCTCCCCCTCGAACACTGAAGCTTTCTTT
-	TRBV10-3	TRBJ2-3	-	CAISSGPTDTQYF	TGTGCCATCAGTAGCGGCCCCACAGATACGCAGTATTTT
once	TRBV19	TRBJ1-5	TRBD1	CASSFSGTGFLSHGNQPQHF	TGTGCCAGTAGTTTCTCCGGGACAGGGTTCTTAAGCCATGGCAATCAGCCCCAGCATTTT
-	TRBV4-3	TRBJ1-2	-	CASSQPEEGSYGYTF	TGCGCCAGCAGCCAGCCAGAGGAGGGAAGCTATGGCTACACCTTC
-	TRBV7-2	TRBJ2-5	TRBD2	CASSLLGLADQETQYF	TGTGCCAGCAGCTTATTAGGACTAGCGGACCAAGAGACCCAGTACTTC
-	TRBV24-1	TRBJ2-3	TRBD2	CATSDSASGSRTDTQYF	TGTGCCACCAGTGATTCGGCTAGCGGGAGCCGCACAGATACGCAGTATTTT
once	TRBV6-5	TRBJ1-3	-	CASIEGVGNTIYF	TGTGCCAGCATAGAGGGAGTTGGAAACACCATATATTTT
-	TRBV25-1	TRBJ2-1	TRBD1	CASISGQGWNNEQFF	TGTGCCAGCATCAGCGGACAGGGGTGGAACAATGAGCAGTTCTTC
few	TRBV7-2	TRBJ2-7	-	CASSLASGSSYEQYF	TGTGCCAGCAGCTTAGCGTCAGGTAGCTCCTACGAGCAGTACTTC
-	TRBV28	TRBJ1-1	-	CASSPAREGTEAFF	TGTGCCAGCAGCCCGGCCAGGGAGGGCACTGAAGCTTTCTTT
once	TRBV7-9	TRBJ1-1	TRBD1	CASSPQTGTRRAFF	TGTGCCAGCAGCCCACAGACAGGGACCCGTCGGGCTTTCTTT
-	TRBV6-5	TRBJ2-3	-	CASSHTDTQYF	TGTGCCAGCAGTCACACAGATACGCAGTATTTT
-	TRBV3-1/TRBV3-2	TRBJ1-3	-	CASSQRGAGLGNTIYF	TGTGCCAGCAGCCAGCGGGGGGCAGGGCTCGGAAACACCATATATTTT
-	TRBV9	TRBJ1-1	-	CASSVVQGNTEAFF	TGTGCCAGCAGCGTAGTACAGGGGAACACTGAAGCTTTCTTT
-	TRBV28	TRBJ1-2	TRBD1	CASNSPGGNDYGYTF	TGTGCCAGCAACTCCCCAGGGGGTAATGATTATGGCTACACCTTC
-	TRBV29-1	TRBJ2-3	-	CSVELIALGTQYF	TGCAGCGTTGAGTTAATAGCGCTTGGTACGCAGTATTTT
-	TRBV28	TRBJ1-6	-	CASHQGQGASSPLHF	TGTGCCAGCCACCAAGGGCAGGGTGCTTCTTCACCCCTCCACTTT
-	TRBV18	TRBJ2-7	TRBD2	CASSLTSAPVEQYF	TGTGCCAGCTCTTTGACTAGCGCGCCTGTCGAGCAGTACTTC
-	TRBV7-3	TRBJ2-2	-	CASSLRSEGRGPGELFF	TGTGCCAGCAGCTTAAGGTCGGAGGGTAGGGGACCCGGGGAGCTGTTTTTT
-	TRBV6-6	TRBJ1-1	-	CASSYPDTLNTEAFF	TGTGCCAGCAGTTACCCGGACACGTTGAACACTGAAGCTTTCTTT
-	TRBV19	TRBJ1-1	TRBD1	CASSYPGTGAYSPEAFF	TGTGCCAGTAGCTATCCCGGGACAGGGGCCTACTCTCCTGAAGCTTTCTTT
-	TRBV9	TRBJ2-7	-	CASSVAGLYEQYF	TGTGCCAGCAGCGTAGCGGGGTTATACGAGCAGTACTTC
-	TRBV11-3	TRBJ2-5	-	CASSLVRGETQYF	TGTGCCAGCAGCTTAGTTAGGGGAGAGACCCAGTACTTC
-	TRBV30	TRBJ1-2	-	CAWIGGAGGYTF	TGTGCCTGGATAGGGGGGGCAGGAGGCTACACCTTC
few	TRBV7-2	TRBJ1-4	TRBD1	CASSLVGRGHPNEKLFF	TGTGCCAGCAGCTTAGTGGGCAGGGGGCACCCTAATGAAAAACTGTTTTTT
-	TRBV19	TRBJ1-2	TRBD1	CASSIGDSRIYGYTF	TGTGCCAGTAGTATAGGGGACAGTAGAATCTATGGCTACACCTTC
few	TRBV11-2	TRBJ2-1	TRBD2	CASSLGGGIRNEQFF	TGTGCCAGCAGCTTAGGCGGGGGTATACGTAATGAGCAGTTCTTC
-	TRBV29-1	TRBJ1-1	-	CSVVGLRTGAEAFF	TGCAGCGTTGTGGGATTACGTACGGGGGCTGAAGCTTTCTTT
few	TRBV15	TRBJ1-5	-	CATSRDPGNSNQPQHF	TGTGCCACCAGCAGAGATCCCGGGAATAGCAATCAGCCCCAGCATTTT
-	TRBV27	TRBJ1-5	TRBD1	CASSNTGAHQPQHF	TGTGCCAGCAGCAACACAGGGGCCCATCAGCCCCAGCATTTT
-	TRBV7-9	TRBJ1-1	-	CASSSTVNTEAFF	TGTGCCAGCAGCTCGACAGTGAACACTGAAGCTTTCTTT
-	TRBV7-3	TRBJ2-1	-	CASSSTPLNEQFF	TGTGCCAGCAGCTCGACTCCCCTCAATGAGCAGTTCTTC
-	TRBV2	TRBJ2-3	-	CASQASENTDTQYF	TGTGCCAGTCAAGCGAGCGAGAACACAGATACGCAGTATTTT
-	TRBV7-3	TRBJ2-2	-	CASSPRDTTGELFF	TGTGCCAGCAGCCCCCGGGACACCACCGGGGAGCTGTTTTTT